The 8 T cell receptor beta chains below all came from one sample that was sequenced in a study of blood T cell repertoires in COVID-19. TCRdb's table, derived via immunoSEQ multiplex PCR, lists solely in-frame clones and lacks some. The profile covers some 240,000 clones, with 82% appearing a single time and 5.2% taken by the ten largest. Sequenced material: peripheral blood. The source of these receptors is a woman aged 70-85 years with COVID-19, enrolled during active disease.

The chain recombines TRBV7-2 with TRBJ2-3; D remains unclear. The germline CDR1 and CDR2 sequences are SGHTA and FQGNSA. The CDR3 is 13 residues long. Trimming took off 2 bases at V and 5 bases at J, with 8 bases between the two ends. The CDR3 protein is CASSLSPGDTQYF. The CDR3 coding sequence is TGTGCCAGCAGCTTAAGTCCAGGAGATACGCAGTATTTT. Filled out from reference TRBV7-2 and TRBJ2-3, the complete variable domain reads GAGVSQSPSNKVTEKGKDVELRCDPISGHTALYWYRQSLGQGLEFLIYFQGNSAPDKSGLPSDRFSAERTGGSVSTLTIQRTQQEDSAVYLCASSLSPGDTQYFGPGTRLTVL.

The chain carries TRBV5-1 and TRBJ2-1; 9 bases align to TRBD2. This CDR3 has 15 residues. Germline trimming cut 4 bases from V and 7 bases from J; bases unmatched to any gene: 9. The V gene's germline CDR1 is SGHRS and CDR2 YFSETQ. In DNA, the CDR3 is TGCGCCAGCAGCCAATTGGGGACTAGCTGGAATGAGCAGTTCTTC. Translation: CASSQLGTSWNEQFF.

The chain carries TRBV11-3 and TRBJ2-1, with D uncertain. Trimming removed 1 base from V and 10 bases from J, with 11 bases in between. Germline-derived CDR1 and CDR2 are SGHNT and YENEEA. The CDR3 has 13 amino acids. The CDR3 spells CASSLASEREQFF. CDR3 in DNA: TGTGCCAGCAGCTTAGCCTCCGAGAGGGAGCAGTTCTTC.

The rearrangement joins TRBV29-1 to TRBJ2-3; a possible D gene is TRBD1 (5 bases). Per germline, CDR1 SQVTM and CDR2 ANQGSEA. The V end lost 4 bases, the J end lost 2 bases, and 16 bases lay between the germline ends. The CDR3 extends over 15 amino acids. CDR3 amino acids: CSVVKSVGLTDTQYF. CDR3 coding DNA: TGCAGCGTTGTTAAAAGCGTGGGGCTCACAGATACGCAGTATTTT.

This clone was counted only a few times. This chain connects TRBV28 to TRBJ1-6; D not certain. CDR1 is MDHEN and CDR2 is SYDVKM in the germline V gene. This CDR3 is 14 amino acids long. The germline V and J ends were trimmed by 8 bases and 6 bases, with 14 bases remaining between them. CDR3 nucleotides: TGTGCCAGCTTTACGTCCACTTTTAATTCACCCCTCCACTTT. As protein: CASFTSTFNSPLHF.

CDR3 region: CASSLGTSGPTDTQYF. The CDR3 bases are TGTGCCAGCAGCCTCGGGACTAGCGGCCCCACAGATACGCAGTATTTT. The rearrangement uses TRBV7-8 and TRBJ2-3; 11 bases are shared with TRBD2. The CDR3 length is 16 residues. V lost 5 bases, J lost 2 bases, and 6 bases stayed unmatched. Per germline, CDR1 SGHVS and CDR2 FQNEAQ. The variable domain in full, completed from reference TRBV7-8 and TRBJ2-3, reads GAGVSQSPRYKVAKRGQDVALRCDPISGHVSLFWYQQALGQGPEFLTYFQNEAQLDKSGLPSDRFFAERPEGSVSTLKIQRTQQEDSAVYLCASSLGTSGPTDTQYFGPGTRLTVL.

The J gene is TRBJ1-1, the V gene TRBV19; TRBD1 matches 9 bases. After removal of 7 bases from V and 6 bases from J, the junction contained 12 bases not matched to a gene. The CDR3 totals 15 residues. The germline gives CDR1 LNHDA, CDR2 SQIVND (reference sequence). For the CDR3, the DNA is TGTGCCAGTACCCAAGCGGGGACAGGGTTTCCTGAAGCTTTCTTT. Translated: CASTQAGTGFPEAFF.

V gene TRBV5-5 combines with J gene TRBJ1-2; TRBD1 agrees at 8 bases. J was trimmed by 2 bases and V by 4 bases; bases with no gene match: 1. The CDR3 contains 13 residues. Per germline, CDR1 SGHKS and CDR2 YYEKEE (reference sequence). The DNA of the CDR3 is TGTGCCAGCAGCGGACAGGGCAACTATGGCTACACCTTC. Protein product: CASSGQGNYGYTF.